This passage covers 30 T cell receptor beta chains from one sample sequenced in a study of shared clonotypes between healthy human individuals. Clones were read by immunoSEQ multiplex PCR, and TCRdb kept only the in-frame ones, dropping some. The sample consists of 1.6 million or so clones, roughly 97% of them appearing once. Sequencing was carried out using naive CD4+ T cells sorted from blood. The subset was: CD45RA+ positively selected. The receptors shown here come from a man aged 30 to 39 in good health.

The chain carries TRBV5-6 and TRBJ2-2; D may be TRBD1 (6 bases). There are 15 residues in the CDR3. From germline, CDR1 is SGHDT and CDR2 YYEEEE. Trimming stripped 4 bases from V and 0 bases from J, with 10 bases between. The CDR3 nucleotides are TGTGCCAGCAGCCAGGGGCGGGCGAACACCGGGGAGCTGTTTTTT. Translation: CASSQGRANTGELFF. The entire variable domain, with the rest obtained from reference TRBV5-6 and TRBJ2-2, is as follows: DAGVTQSPTHLIKTRGQQVTLRCSPKSGHDTVSWYQQALGQGPQFIFQYYEEEERQRGNFPDRFSGHQFPNYSSELNVNALLLGDSALYLCASSQGRANTGELFFGEGSRLTVL.

This clone was found once. The J gene is TRBJ1-5, the V gene TRBV5-6, with 7 bases matching TRBD1. CDR3 length: 14 residues. V was pared by 2 bases and J by 5 bases, with 4 bases of the junction left unmatched. Germline values: CDR1 SGHDT, CDR2 YYEEEE. The CDR3 is CASSLRDRHQPQHF. CDR3 DNA sequence: TGTGCCAGCAGCTTACGGGACAGACATCAGCCCCAGCATTTT. Variable domain in full (rest from reference TRBV5-6 and TRBJ1-5): DAGVTQSPTHLIKTRGQQVTLRCSPKSGHDTVSWYQQALGQGPQFIFQYYEEEERQRGNFPDRFSGHQFPNYSSELNVNALLLGDSALYLCASSLRDRHQPQHFGDGTRLSIL.

Notes on this clone: One end of the junction fails to match germline, which may point to a read error. The chain has TRBV19 and TRBJ2-3; 11 bases align to TRBD2. The CDR3 is 16 residues long. Germline CDR1 is LNHDA and CDR2 is SQIVND (reference sequence). CDR3 bases: TGTGCCTGTAGCGGGAGGGCCGGGAGCGGCACAGATACGCAGTATTTT. Residues: CACSGRAGSGTDTQYF. Looking up the rest from reference TRBV19 and TRBJ2-3 gives the full variable domain: DGGITQSPKYLFRKEGQNVTLSCEQNLNHDAMYWYRQDPGQGLRLIYYSQIVNDFQKGDIAEGYSVSREKKESFPLTVTSAQKNPTAFYLCACSGRAGSGTDTQYFGPGTRLTVL.

This clone was counted once. The V call is TRBV5-1, the J call TRBJ2-6, with 8 bases fitting TRBD1. This CDR3 comprises 19 residues. V trimming: 4 bases; J trimming: 0 bases; junction bases outside the gene matches: 12. CDR1 SGHRS and CDR2 YFSETQ come from the germline V gene. CDR3 DNA: TGCGCCAGCAGCGGGACAGGCCCATCTACACACTCTGGGGCCAACGTCCTGACTTTC. It yields the protein CASSGTGPSTHSGANVLTF.

This chain uses TRBV30 with TRBJ2-7, with D unresolved. Germline lookup yields CDR1 GTSNPN and CDR2 SVGIG (reference sequence). The CDR3 spans 15 residues. V lost 2 bases and J 0 bases, leaving 14 bases between the germline ends. The CDR3 spells CAWSRLGRGSYEQYF. For the CDR3, the DNA is TGTGCCTGGAGTAGATTAGGACGTGGCTCCTACGAGCAGTACTTC.

CDR3 sequence reads: CASSLQVHYGYTF. Written as DNA, the CDR3 is TGTGCCAGCAGCCTTCAGGTTCACTATGGCTACACCTTC. The chain uses TRBV7-2 and TRBJ1-2; D not resolved. Germline values: CDR1 SGHTA, CDR2 FQGNSA. V lost 5 bases and J 3 bases, leaving 10 bases between the germline ends. The CDR3 has 13 amino acids.

The V call is TRBV10-2, the J call TRBJ1-4, with 8 bases fitting TRBD1. CDR3 length: 15 amino acids. V gave up 5 bases and J gave up 5 bases; unmatched junction bases: 7. In germline, CDR1 is WSHSY, CDR2 SAAADI. The CDR3 DNA follows: TGCGCCAGCAGTCAACTACAGGGGGGGAATGAAAAACTGTTTTTT. Its translation: CASSQLQGGNEKLFF.

The chain recombines TRBV2 with TRBJ1-4, with TRBD1 as a possible D gene (5 bases). This CDR3 is 15 amino acids long. Germline lookup yields CDR1 SNHLY and CDR2 FYNNEI. Trimming cost V 0 bases and J 3 bases, with 8 bases left between them. CDR3 protein: CASSEAGAANEKLFF. CDR3 in DNA: TGTGCCAGCAGTGAAGCAGGGGCAGCTAATGAAAAACTGTTTTTT.

The rearrangement links TRBV4-2 to TRBJ1-1; D perhaps matches TRBD1 (5 bases). The CDR3 has 14 amino acids. Germline V gene lookup returns CDR1 LGHNA and CDR2 YNFKEQ. V was pared by 1 base and J by 5 bases, with 11 bases between. DNA of the CDR3: TGTGCCAGCAGCCAAGTAGGGGCGCAGACTGAAGCTTTCTTT. The encoded protein is CASSQVGAQTEAFF.

With regard to this clone: Other DNA variants within this sample encode the same CDR3. V gene TRBV5-6 combines with J gene TRBJ2-7; D is uncertain. Germline CDR1 SGHDT, CDR2 YYEEEE. The length of the CDR3 is 15 residues. Between the trimmed V and J ends, which lost 4 bases and 1 base, there was a span of 15 bases. Here the CDR3 reads CASSLAGPGSYEQYF. CDR3 DNA: TGTGCCAGCAGCCTCGCAGGACCGGGTTCCTACGAGCAGTACTTC.

The chain couples TRBV6-1 to TRBJ2-2, with 12 bases lining up with TRBD2. The ends lost 0 bases at V and 6 bases at J; junction bases unmatched: 8. The CDR3 sequence is 18 residues long. Germline CDR1 MNHNS, CDR2 SASEGT. The CDR3 reads CASSEALRLAGGAGELFF. The CDR3 DNA follows: TGTGCCAGCAGTGAAGCGCTTCGGCTAGCGGGAGGGGCCGGGGAGCTGTTTTTT.

This chain joins TRBV13 and TRBJ1-2, with a weak D call TRBD1 (5 bases). The CDR3 spans 12 residues. Germline V gene lookup returns CDR1 PRHDT and CDR2 FYEKMQ (reference sequence). V lost 5 bases to trimming and J lost 5 bases, with 9 bases between them. CDR3 DNA: TGTGCCAGCAGCCAAAAGGGGTATGGCTACACCTTC. It specifies CASSQKGYGYTF.

Notes on this clone: Additional DNA sequences in this sample encode the identical CDR3. The chain couples TRBV5-4 to TRBJ2-5; a possible D gene is TRBD1 (5 bases). Trimming took 0 bases from V and 0 from J, leaving 6 bases between them. The CDR3 totals 14 residues. The germline CDR1 and CDR2 sequences are SGHNT and YYREEE (reference sequence). The CDR3 reads CASSLAGYQETQYF. Here the CDR3 DNA reads TGTGCCAGCAGCTTGGCAGGGTACCAAGAGACCCAGTACTTC. Full variable domain (outside the CDR3, taken from reference TRBV5-4 and TRBJ2-5): ETGVTQSPTHLIKTRGQQVTLRCSSQSGHNTVSWYQQALGQGPQFIFQYYREEENGRGNFPPRFSGLQFPNYSSELNVNALELDDSALYLCASSLAGYQETQYFGPGTRLLVL.

The chain links TRBV9 to TRBJ1-2; TRBD1 matches 9 bases. The V gene end was trimmed by 0 bases and the J gene end by 4 bases; junction bases not matched to a gene: 7. The CDR3 contains 16 residues. The germline CDR1 and CDR2 sequences are SGDLS and YYNGEE. The CDR3 DNA reads as TGTGCCAGCAGCGTAGGGGACAGGGTTCTGGCCTATGGCTACACCTTC. Its protein product is CASSVGDRVLAYGYTF.

The chain has TRBV4-2 and TRBJ2-5, with TRBD2 matching over 14 bases. This CDR3 comprises 15 residues. The germline CDR1 and CDR2 sequences are LGHNA and YNFKEQ. V lost 3 bases and J lost 6; bases outside the gene matches: 3. CDR3 loop: CASSQGTSGRQTQYF. In DNA form, the CDR3 reads TGTGCCAGCAGCCAGGGGACTAGCGGGAGACAGACCCAGTACTTC.

The chain joins TRBV6-5 to TRBJ2-7, with D unclear. Trimming took 1 base from V and 6 from J, leaving 10 bases between them. Germline lookup yields CDR1 MNHEY and CDR2 SVGAGI. There are 13 residues in the CDR3. The DNA of the CDR3 is TGTGCCAGCAGTTACTTCCCGCAGTCCGAGCAGTACTTC. Encoded protein: CASSYFPQSEQYF.

V and J are TRBV27 and TRBJ2-7, with a weak D call TRBD2 (7 bases). The V gene's germline CDR1 is MNHEY and CDR2 SMNVEV (reference sequence). The CDR3 is 16 amino acids. V was trimmed by 5 bases and J by 0 bases, leaving 17 bases between them. The CDR3 loop is CASSLYLRGGSYEQYF. DNA for the CDR3: TGTGCCAGCAGTCTCTACTTAAGGGGGGGCTCCTACGAGCAGTACTTC.

V and J are TRBV19 and TRBJ1-4; D not certain. This CDR3 is built from 11 residues. Germline CDR1 reads LNHDA; CDR2 reads SQIVND (reference sequence). The V and J ends lost 10 bases and 7 bases respectively, with 10 bases between them. CDR3 nucleotides: TGTGCCACCAAACTAGGTGAAAAACTGTTTTTT. It translates to CATKLGEKLFF.

V usage is TRBV10-1 and J usage is TRBJ2-7, with 13 bases aligning to TRBD2. Germline-derived CDR1 and CDR2 are WNHNN and SYGVQD (reference sequence). The CDR3 runs to 18 residues. With 2 bases clipped from V and 2 bases from J, the junction kept 9 bases outside the gene matches. CDR3 in amino acids: CASSETSGRASYPYEQYF. The CDR3 DNA is TGCGCCAGCAGTGAGACTAGCGGGAGGGCCTCATATCCCTACGAGCAGTACTTC.

About this clone: The sample holds other DNA sequences that translate to the same CDR3. This chain connects TRBV2 to TRBJ2-7; D unclear. Looked up from germline, CDR1 is SNHLY and CDR2 is FYNNEI. Trimming stripped 0 bases from V and 3 bases from J, with 6 bases between. The CDR3 has 13 amino acids. Here the CDR3 DNA reads TGTGCCAGCAGTGAAGCGAGATTCTACGAGCAGTACTTC. The encoded protein is CASSEARFYEQYF.

The chain is built from TRBV7-9 and TRBJ2-5; 7 positions match TRBD2. After removal of 4 bases from V and 4 bases from J, the junction contained 6 bases not matched to a gene. The length of the CDR3 is 14 residues. Germline CDR1 is SEHNR and CDR2 is FQNEAQ (reference sequence). The DNA of the CDR3 is TGTGCCAGCAGCTCTCGGACTAGTCCAGAGACCCAGTACTTC. It codes for CASSSRTSPETQYF.

The rearrangement joins TRBV6-1 to TRBJ2-7; a possible D gene is TRBD1 (6 bases). CDR1 MNHNS and CDR2 SASEGT come from the germline V gene. The CDR3 has 13 residues. Trimming removed 10 bases from V and 4 bases from J, with 17 bases in between. The CDR3 protein is CAMNNGQTYEQYF. In DNA form, the CDR3 reads TGTGCCATGAATAATGGACAGACTTACGAGCAGTACTTC.

About this clone itself: Different DNA sequences within this sample yield the same CDR3. The chain employs TRBV18 and TRBJ2-7; D uncertain. Trimming stripped 3 bases from V and 0 bases from J, with 9 bases between. The germline CDR1 and CDR2 sequences are KGHSH and LQKENI. The CDR3 contains 14 residues. In DNA, the CDR3 is TGTGCCAGCTCACCTGGGTCGGGCTCCTACGAGCAGTACTTC. Its translation: CASSPGSGSYEQYF.

J is TRBJ2-1 and V is TRBV6-1; 7 bases map to TRBD2. This CDR3 has 15 amino acids. Germline-derived CDR1 and CDR2 are MNHNS and SASEGT. J lost 3 bases, V lost 6 bases, and 8 bases had no gene match. The CDR3 sequence is CASRGTSDNYNEQFF. The CDR3 nucleotides read TGTGCCAGCAGAGGAACTAGCGACAACTACAATGAGCAGTTCTTC.

The rearrangement uses TRBV15 and TRBJ2-1; 8 nucleotides line up with TRBD1. The CDR3 has 17 amino acids. Germline CDR1 is LNHNV and CDR2 is YYDKDF (reference sequence). V lost 0 bases to trimming and J lost 3 bases; unmatched junction nucleotides: 7. In DNA form, the CDR3 reads TGTGCCACCAGCAGAGATCCACCGGGACAGGACTACAATGAGCAGTTCTTC. Translating gives CATSRDPPGQDYNEQFF.

The CDR3 protein is CASSPGVTYEQYF. The CDR3 DNA follows: TGTGCCAGTAGCCCAGGGGTGACCTACGAGCAGTACTTC. The rearrangement uses TRBV19 and TRBJ2-7, with D possibly being TRBD1 (6 bases). Germline V gene sequence: CDR1 LNHDA, CDR2 SQIVND (reference sequence). V lost 6 bases and J lost 2, with 11 bases in between. This CDR3 contains 13 residues. The whole variable domain, filled in from reference TRBV19 and TRBJ2-7, reads DGGITQSPKYLFRKEGQNVTLSCEQNLNHDAMYWYRQDPGQGLRLIYYSQIVNDFQKGDIAEGYSVSREKKESFPLTVTSAQKNPTAFYLCASSPGVTYEQYFGPGTRLTVT.

V and J are TRBV5-4 and TRBJ1-2, with 9 bases lining up with TRBD1. CDR1 is SGHNT and CDR2 is YYREEE in the germline V gene (reference sequence). The ends lost 6 bases at V and 2 bases at J; junction bases unmatched: 8. The CDR3 has 15 residues. This chain's CDR3 is CASTVTGQGNYGYTF. The CDR3 DNA is TGTGCCAGCACAGTAACGGGACAGGGAAACTATGGCTACACCTTC.

The chain links TRBV7-9 to TRBJ1-1, with D possibly matching TRBD1 (5 bases). V shed 1 base and J shed 9 bases, with 6 bases lying between them. This CDR3 is built from 11 residues. Per the germline V gene, CDR1 is SEHNR and CDR2 is FQNEAQ (reference sequence). In DNA form, the CDR3 reads TGTGCCAGCAGCTTAGGACAGAAAGCTTTCTTT. Protein sequence: CASSLGQKAFF.

This clone has more than one count but fewer than ten. The V and J genes are TRBV4-1 and TRBJ1-5; 9 nucleotides line up with TRBD1. CDR3 length equals 16 residues. In germline, CDR1 is MGHRA, CDR2 YSYEKL. J lost 4 bases, V lost 4 bases, and 8 bases had no gene match. The CDR3 DNA follows: TGCGCCAGCAGCCTTACCTCGGGACAGGGTAATCAGCCCCAGCATTTT. Protein sequence: CASSLTSGQGNQPQHF.

This chain links TRBV10-1 with TRBJ2-3, with D possibly being TRBD2 (5 bases). The CDR3 consists of 15 residues. Germline CDR1 is WNHNN and CDR2 is SYGVQD (reference sequence). The ends were cut back, 5 bases at V and 4 bases at J, with 16 bases in the middle. In DNA, the CDR3 is TGCGCCAGCAGTTCCGGGGTTACTGGGCCAGATACGCAGTATTTT. Its protein is CASSSGVTGPDTQYF.